This TCR beta chain was sequenced in a study of T cell responses to AZD1222 COVID-19 vaccine. TCRdb keeps only in-frame clones here, not all; method: immunoSEQ multiplex PCR. The data contain some 99,000 clones, about 87% of them singletons. The V and J ends lost 2 bases and 12 bases, in that order; junction bases with no gene match: 16. Per germline, CDR1 SNHLY and CDR2 FYNNEI. CDR3 length equals 16 residues. The sequence was collected from an adult who received the AZD1222 COVID-19 vaccine. The chain employs TRBV2 and TRBJ2-1; 7 bases are a match to TRBD2. This sample comprised peripheral blood, obtained 28 days after the second AZD1222 dose. Here the CDR3 reads CASSERVARGDYGQFF. CDR3 DNA: TGTGCCAGCAGTGAACGAGTAGCTCGGGGGGATTATGGGCAGTTCTTC. Drawing the rest from reference TRBV2 and TRBJ2-1, the complete variable domain is EPEVTQTPSHQVTQMGQEVILRCVPISNHLYFYWYRQILGQKVEFLVSFYNNEISEKSEIFDDQFSVERPDGSNFTLKIRSTKLEDSAMYFCASSERVARGDYGQFFGPGTRLTVL.